The source of this TCR beta chain is a study of blood T cell repertoires in COVID-19. Study information: COVID-19 samples, acute and convalescent, were from the United States, Italy and Spain. T cells, B-cell-depleted T cells, or PBMCs supplied cDNA or gDNA.

The CDR3 is made up of 15 amino acids. Trimming at V came to 2 bases and at J to 9 bases, leaving 7 bases not matched to a gene. Germline CDR1 MDHEN, CDR2 SYDVKM. Original processing methods: Estimates of nucleated cell counts were drawn from the amplification of reference gene primers. Generated by immunoSEQ multiplex PCR, the TCRdb table keeps only in-frame clones and is missing some. V, J and clone size reflect that table, while D and trimming were determined from the DNA. The sample includes about 20,000 clones, 80% to 90% of them seen just once. This sequence was found in a woman aged 55-75 years with active COVID-19. Sample: peripheral blood. The chain is built from TRBV28 and TRBJ2-1; 10 bases align to TRBD2. The CDR3 DNA follows: TGTGCCAGCAGTTTACCCAGCGGGGGGGCCGGTGAGCAGTTCTTC. Amino acid sequence: CASSLPSGGAGEQFF.